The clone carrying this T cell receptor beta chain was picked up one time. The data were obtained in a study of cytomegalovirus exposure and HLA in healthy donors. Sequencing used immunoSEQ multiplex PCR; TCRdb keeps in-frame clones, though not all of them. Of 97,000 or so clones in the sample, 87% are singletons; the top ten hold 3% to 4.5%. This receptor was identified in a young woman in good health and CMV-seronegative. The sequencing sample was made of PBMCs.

Here the CDR3 reads CASKQGLGNQPQHF. Written as DNA, the CDR3 is TGTGCCAGTAAACAGGGACTAGGCAATCAGCCCCAGCATTTT. The V and J genes are TRBV19 and TRBJ1-5, with a possible D match to TRBD1 (6 bases). The germline V and J ends were trimmed by 7 bases and 2 bases, with 12 bases remaining between them. Germline-derived CDR1 and CDR2 are LNHDA and SQIVND (reference sequence). The CDR3 is 14 amino acids.